This T cell receptor (beta chain) was sequenced for a study of CD8+CD57+ T cells in acquired aplastic anemia. The wider study: CD4+ and CD8+ cells, once sorted, gave DNA averaging approximately 3 ug. There were about 10.8 million reads, on average, for CD4+ cells from healthy donors.

As for this clonotype: What it binds is not known.

Regarding the study as a whole: Patients and controls were found to share 25 to 30 CD8+ CDR3 sequences. Patients did not significantly differ from controls in CD8+ Simpson's diversity.

Profiling that covered TCR beta VDJ and CDR3 relied on genomic DNA as its template. Using its own MiXCR run on the reads, TCRdb lists one record per CDR3 protein. This repertoire shows about 210,000 distinct CDR3 sequences, over 55% found once; its top ten account for approximately 30%. CDR1 is LNHNV, CDR2 YYDKDF, per germline (reference sequence). V shed 3 bases and J 4 bases; nucleotides not matched to a gene: 2. This CDR3 is 14 amino acids long. This TCR was recovered from a human donor in good health. The material sequenced was sorted CD4+, CD8+, or CD8+CD57+ T cells (not recorded which) from PBMCs. The rearrangement joins TRBV15 to TRBJ2-7, with 11 bases fitting TRBD1. CDR3 bases: TGTGCCACCAGCAGGGACAGGGGGCAATACGAGCAGTACTTC. This codes for CATSRDRGQYEQYF.